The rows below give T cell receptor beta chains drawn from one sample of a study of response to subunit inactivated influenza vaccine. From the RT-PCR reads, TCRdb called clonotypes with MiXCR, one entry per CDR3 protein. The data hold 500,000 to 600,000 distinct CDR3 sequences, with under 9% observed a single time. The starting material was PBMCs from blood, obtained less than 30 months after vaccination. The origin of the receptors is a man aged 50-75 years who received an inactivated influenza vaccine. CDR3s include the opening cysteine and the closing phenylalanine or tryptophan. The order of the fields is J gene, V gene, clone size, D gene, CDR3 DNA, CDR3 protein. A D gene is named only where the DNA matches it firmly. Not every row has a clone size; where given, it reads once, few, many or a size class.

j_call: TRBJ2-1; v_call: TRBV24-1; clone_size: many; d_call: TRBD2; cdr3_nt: TGTGCCACCAGTGACTCACTAGCGGGAGGGCCGGTTGAGCAGTTCTTC; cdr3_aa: CATSDSLAGGPVEQFF
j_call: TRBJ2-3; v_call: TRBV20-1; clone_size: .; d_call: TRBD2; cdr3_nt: TGCAGTGCTAGACGGCGGGAGCTTGAAGGCGTGACAGATACGCAGTATTTT; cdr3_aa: CSARRRELEGVTDTQYF
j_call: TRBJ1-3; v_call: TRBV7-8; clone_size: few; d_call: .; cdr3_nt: TGTGCCAGCAGTCTCGCGGGAAGCACCATATATTTT; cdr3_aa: CASSLAGSTIYF
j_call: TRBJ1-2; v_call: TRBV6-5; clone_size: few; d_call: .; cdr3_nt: TGTGCCAGCAGTTCCCGGCAGGGGATCAATGGCTACACCTTC; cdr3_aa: CASSSRQGINGYTF
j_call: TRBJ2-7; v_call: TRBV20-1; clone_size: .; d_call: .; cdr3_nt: TGCAGTGCTAGAGGCGCAGACTCCTACGAGCAGTACTTC; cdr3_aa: CSARGADSYEQYF
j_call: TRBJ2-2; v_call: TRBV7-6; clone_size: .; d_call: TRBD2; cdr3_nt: TGTGCCAGCAGCTTAGCACTAGCGGGAGGCGGCGGGGAGCTGTTTTTT; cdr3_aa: CASSLALAGGGGELFF
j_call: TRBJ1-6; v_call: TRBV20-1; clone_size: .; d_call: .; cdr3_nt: TGCAGTGCTAGAGTAGGGGAGATAAAGTCACCCCTCCACTTT; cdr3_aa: CSARVGEIKSPLHF
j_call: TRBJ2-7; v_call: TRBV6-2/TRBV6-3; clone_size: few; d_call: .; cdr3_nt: TGTGCCAGCAGTTATAGTACCCCGGAGACAGCCAGATACTCGAGCTCCTACGAGCAGTACTTC; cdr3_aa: CASSYSTPETARYSSSYEQYF
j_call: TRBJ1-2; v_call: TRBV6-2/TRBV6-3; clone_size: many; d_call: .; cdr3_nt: TGTGCCAGCAGTTATTCAGGGATTGATGGCTACACCTTC; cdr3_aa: CASSYSGIDGYTF
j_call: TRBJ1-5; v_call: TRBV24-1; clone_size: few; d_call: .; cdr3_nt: TGTGCCACCAGTGCCCAGGGGTTCCAGCCCCAGCATTTT; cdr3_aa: CATSAQGFQPQHF
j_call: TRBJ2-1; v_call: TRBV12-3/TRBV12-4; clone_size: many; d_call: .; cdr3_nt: TGTGCCAGCAGTTTCGGAATTTACAATGAGCAGTTCTTC; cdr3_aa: CASSFGIYNEQFF
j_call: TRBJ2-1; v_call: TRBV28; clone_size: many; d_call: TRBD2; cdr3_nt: TGTGCCAGCAGTTTGACCGGGAGGGCCTATGAGCAGTTCTTC; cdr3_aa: CASSLTGRAYEQFF
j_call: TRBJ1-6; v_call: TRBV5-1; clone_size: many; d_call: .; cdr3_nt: TGCGCCAGCAGCCCCGAGGATCTTAATTCACCCCTCCACTTT; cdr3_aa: CASSPEDLNSPLHF
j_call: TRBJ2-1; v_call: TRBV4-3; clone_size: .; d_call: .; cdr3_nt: TGCGCCAGCAGCCAAGAGCCCCCTGGGGAGCAGTTCTTC; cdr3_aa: CASSQEPPGEQFF
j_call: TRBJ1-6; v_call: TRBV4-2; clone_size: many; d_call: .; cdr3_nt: TGTGCCAGCAGCCAAGCGTCACCAGGTGTTCTTAATTCACCCCTCCACTTT; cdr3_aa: CASSQASPGVLNSPLHF
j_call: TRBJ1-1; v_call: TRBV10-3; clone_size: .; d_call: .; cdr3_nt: TGTGCCACCCGTAGTGAGGACACTGAAGCTTTCTTT; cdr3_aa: CATRSEDTEAFF
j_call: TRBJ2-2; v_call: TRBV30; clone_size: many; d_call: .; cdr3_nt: TGTGCCTGGAATGGGTACAGTGGCGGGGAGCTGTTTTTT; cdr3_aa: CAWNGYSGGELFF
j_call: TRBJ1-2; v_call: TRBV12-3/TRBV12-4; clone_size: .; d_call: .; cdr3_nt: TGTGCCAGCAGTTCTAGGGTTGGCTACACCTTC; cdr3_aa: CASSSRVGYTF
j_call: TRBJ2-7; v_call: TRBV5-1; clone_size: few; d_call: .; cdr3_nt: TGCGCCAGCAGCTTACCGGGGGCGAGGCAGGAGCAGTACTTC; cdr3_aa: CASSLPGARQEQYF
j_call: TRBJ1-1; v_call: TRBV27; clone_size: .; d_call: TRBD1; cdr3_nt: TGTGCCAGCAGTTTACGGGCAGGGGGCGTTAGGAACACTGAAGCTTTCTTT; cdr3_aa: CASSLRAGGVRNTEAFF
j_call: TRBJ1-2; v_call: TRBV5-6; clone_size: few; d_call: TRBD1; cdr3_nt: TGTGCCAGCAGCTTAGGACAGGCTGGAGACACCTTC; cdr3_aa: CASSLGQAGDTF
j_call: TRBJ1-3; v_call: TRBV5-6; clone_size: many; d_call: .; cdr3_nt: TGTGCCAGCAGTTTAGCCGGAAACACCATATATTTT; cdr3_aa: CASSLAGNTIYF
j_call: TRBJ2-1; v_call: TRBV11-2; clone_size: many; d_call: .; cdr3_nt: TGTGCCAGCAGCCCAATGGTGTGGGGGTTTGGGAACAATGAGCAGTTCTTC; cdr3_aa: CASSPMVWGFGNNEQFF
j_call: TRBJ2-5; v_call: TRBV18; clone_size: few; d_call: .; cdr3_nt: TGTGCCAGCTCACCGGGCGCGGTGGAGACCCAGTACTTC; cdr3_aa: CASSPGAVETQYF
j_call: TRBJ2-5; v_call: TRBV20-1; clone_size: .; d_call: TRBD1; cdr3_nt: TGCAGTGCTAGAGACGGACAGGAAGAGACCCAGTACTTC; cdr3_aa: CSARDGQEETQYF
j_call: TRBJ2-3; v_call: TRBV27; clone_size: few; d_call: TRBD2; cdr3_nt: TGTGCCAGCAGTCTTAGCGGGGGCGCCCCAGATACGCAGTATTTT; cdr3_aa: CASSLSGGAPDTQYF
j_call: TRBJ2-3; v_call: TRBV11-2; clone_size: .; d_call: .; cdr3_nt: TGTGCCAGCAGCTTAGAGTTTGGGGATCGAGATACGCAGTATTTT; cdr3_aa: CASSLEFGDRDTQYF
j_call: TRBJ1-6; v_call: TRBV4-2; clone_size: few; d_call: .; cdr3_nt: TGTGCCAGCAGCCAAGAGGGAGAAGGGGCCTTTAATTCACCCCTCCACTTT; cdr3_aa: CASSQEGEGAFNSPLHF
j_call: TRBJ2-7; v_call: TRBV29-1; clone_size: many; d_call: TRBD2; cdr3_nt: TGCAGCGTTTCAGCTAGCGGGTACGAGCAGTACTTC; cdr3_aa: CSVSASGYEQYF
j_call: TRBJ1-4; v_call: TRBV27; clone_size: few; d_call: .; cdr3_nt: TGTGCCAGCAGGAATACAGGGTCTGCAAAACTGTTTTTT; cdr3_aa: CASRNTGSAKLFF
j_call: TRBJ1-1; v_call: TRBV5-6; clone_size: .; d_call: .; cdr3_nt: TGTGCCAGCAGCTTGGCAGCTCCCACTGAAGCTTTCTTT; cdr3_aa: CASSLAAPTEAFF
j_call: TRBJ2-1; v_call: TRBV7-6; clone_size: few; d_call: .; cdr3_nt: TGTGCCAGCAGCTTAATGCACAATGAGCAGTTCTTC; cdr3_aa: CASSLMHNEQFF
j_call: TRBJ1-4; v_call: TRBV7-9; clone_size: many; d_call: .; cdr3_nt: TGTGCCAGCACCGTCCCGGGGCGCAATAATGAAAAACTGTTTTTT; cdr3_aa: CASTVPGRNNEKLFF
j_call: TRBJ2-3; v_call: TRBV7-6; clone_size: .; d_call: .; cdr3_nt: TGTGCCAGCAGCTTAACGGCGGTAACCACAGATACGCAGTATTTT; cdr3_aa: CASSLTAVTTDTQYF
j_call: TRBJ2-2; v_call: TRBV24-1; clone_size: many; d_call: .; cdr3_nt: TGTGCCACCCAAGCGCCCGGAAACACCGGGGAGCTGTTTTTT; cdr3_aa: CATQAPGNTGELFF
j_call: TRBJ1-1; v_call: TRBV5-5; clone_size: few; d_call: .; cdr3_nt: TGTGCCAGCAGCCCGGGACATACGGCTGAAGCTTTCTTT; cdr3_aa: CASSPGHTAEAFF
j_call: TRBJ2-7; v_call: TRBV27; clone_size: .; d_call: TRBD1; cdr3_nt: TGTGCCAGCCGCTCGGCGGGACAGGGATCTCACGAGCAGTACTTC; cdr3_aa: CASRSAGQGSHEQYF
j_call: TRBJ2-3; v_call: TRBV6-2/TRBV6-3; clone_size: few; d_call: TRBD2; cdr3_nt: TGTGCCAGCGCCAATCCGACTAGCGGGGGACAGCCTACGCAGTATTTT; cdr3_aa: CASANPTSGGQPTQYF
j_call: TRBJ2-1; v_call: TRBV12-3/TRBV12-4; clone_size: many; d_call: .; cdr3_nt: TGTGCCAGCAGATTAGCGGTGAGCTCCTACAATGAGCAGTTCTTC; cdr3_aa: CASRLAVSSYNEQFF
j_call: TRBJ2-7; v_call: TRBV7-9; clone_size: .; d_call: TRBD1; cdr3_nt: TGTGCCAGCAGCTTAGGATGGACAGGGCAGTACTTC; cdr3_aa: CASSLGWTGQYF
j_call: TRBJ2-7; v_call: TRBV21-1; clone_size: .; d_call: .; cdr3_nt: TGTGCCAGCAGCATCCCAACCGGGACAGCTTACTACGAGCAGTACTTC; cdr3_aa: CASSIPTGTAYYEQYF
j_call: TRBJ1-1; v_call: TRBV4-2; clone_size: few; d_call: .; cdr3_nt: TGTGCCAGCAGCCGGGAGACAGATAATGAAGCTTTCTTT; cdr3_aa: CASSRETDNEAFF
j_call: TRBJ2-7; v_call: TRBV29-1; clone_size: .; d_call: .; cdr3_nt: TGCAGCGTTCGTACCTCCTACGAGCAGTACTTC; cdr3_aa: CSVRTSYEQYF
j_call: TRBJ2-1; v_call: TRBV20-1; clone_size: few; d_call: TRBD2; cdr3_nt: TGCAGTGCTAGAGATCCCCTAGCGGGAGGGCCGCTTAATGAGCAGTTCTTC; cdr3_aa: CSARDPLAGGPLNEQFF
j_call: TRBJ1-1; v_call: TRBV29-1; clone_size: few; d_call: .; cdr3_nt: TGCAGCGTTGGCGGACGGGTGAACACTGAAGCTTTCTTT; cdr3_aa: CSVGGRVNTEAFF
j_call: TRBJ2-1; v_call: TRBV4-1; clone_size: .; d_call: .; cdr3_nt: TGCGCCAGCAGCTCCCGGACAGTCTCCTACAATGAGCAGTTCTTC; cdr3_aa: CASSSRTVSYNEQFF
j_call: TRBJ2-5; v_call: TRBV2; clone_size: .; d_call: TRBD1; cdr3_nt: TGTGCCAGCAACAGGGCCCCGACAGGGTACGAGACCCAGTACTTC; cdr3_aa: CASNRAPTGYETQYF
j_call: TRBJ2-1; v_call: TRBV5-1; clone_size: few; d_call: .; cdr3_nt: TGCGCCAGCAGCACCTCCCCCCTCTACAATGAGCAGTTCTTC; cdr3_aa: CASSTSPLYNEQFF
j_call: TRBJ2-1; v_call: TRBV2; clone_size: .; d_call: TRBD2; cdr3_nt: TGTGCCAGCAGAAGGGAGCGGCCCCTAGCGGGAGGGTTAGGTGAGCAGTTCTTC; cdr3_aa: CASRRERPLAGGLGEQFF